This T cell receptor (beta chain) comes out of a study of CXCR3-negative and CXCR3-positive naive CD8 T cells. Study outcomes and limitations: Sequencing showed both naive subsets with comparably high diversity, and memory CD8+ cells much lower.

The authors prepared UMI-labeled TRB cDNA libraries by 5' RACE. TCRdb re-called the 5' RACE reads and gives one entry per CDR3 protein, without DNA. The sample totals about 57,000 distinct CDR3 sequences. Triplicate sorts of 290,000 or so cells per CD8+ subset. CDR1 is SQVTM, CDR2 ANQGSEA, per germline. CDR3 length: 12 amino acids. As regards this clonotype: Its matching antigen is unknown.

The rearrangement uses TRBV29-1 and TRBJ1-2. The sample consisted of memory CD8+ T cells from blood. This receptor was identified in a human donor in good health. Some clones in this sample may be carry-over from other donors' samples. This CDR3 is CSVDLGGYGYTF.